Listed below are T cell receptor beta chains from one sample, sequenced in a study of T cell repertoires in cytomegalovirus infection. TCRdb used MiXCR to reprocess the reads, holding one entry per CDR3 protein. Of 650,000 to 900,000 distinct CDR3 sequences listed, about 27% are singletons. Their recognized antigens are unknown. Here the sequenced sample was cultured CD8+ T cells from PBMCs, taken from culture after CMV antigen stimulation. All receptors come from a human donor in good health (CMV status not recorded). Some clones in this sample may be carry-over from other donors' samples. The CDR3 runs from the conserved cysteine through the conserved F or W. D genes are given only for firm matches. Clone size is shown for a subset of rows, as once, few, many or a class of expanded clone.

CDR3: CSARPLAGGPEQFF; DNA: TGCAGTGCTAGGCCACTAGCGGGGGGGCCCGAGCAGTTCTTC; D: TRBD2; size: .; V: TRBV20-1; length: 14; J: TRBJ2-1
CDR3: CASSFQGGNQPQHF; DNA: TGTGCCAGCAGTTTTCAGGGGGGCAATCAGCCCCAGCATTTT; D: TRBD1; size: many; V: TRBV27; length: 14; J: TRBJ1-5
CDR3: CASYEQAVFEAFF; DNA: TGTGCCAGCTACGAGCAAGCAGTCTTTGAAGCTTTCTTT; D: .; size: few; V: TRBV6-1; length: 13; J: TRBJ1-1
CDR3: CASSQGFLPHNQPQHF; DNA: TGTGCCAGCAGCCAGGGGTTTCTCCCCCACAATCAGCCCCAGCATTTT; D: .; size: .; V: TRBV5-6; length: 16; J: TRBJ1-5
CDR3: CATLGGSPYGYTF; DNA: TGTGCCACACTGGGGGGGTCCCCCTATGGCTACACCTTC; D: .; size: many; V: TRBV7-8; length: 13; J: TRBJ1-2
CDR3: CAISESAGAIGPGVGNTIYF; DNA: TGTGCCATCAGTGAGTCCGCGGGGGCGATCGGCCCCGGCGTTGGAAACACCATATATTTT; D: .; size: .; V: TRBV10-3; length: 20; J: TRBJ1-3
CDR3: CASSDGVAGAPYEQYF; DNA: TGTGCCAGCAGTGATGGGGTAGCGGGGGCCCCCTACGAGCAGTACTTC; D: TRBD2; size: few; V: TRBV2; length: 16; J: TRBJ2-7
CDR3: CSARDRQASGGAVPYNEQFF; DNA: TGCAGTGCTAGAGATCGTCAGGCTAGCGGGGGGGCCGTGCCCTACAATGAGCAGTTCTTC; D: TRBD2; size: .; V: TRBV20-1; length: 20; J: TRBJ2-1
CDR3: CSVTSRQGAGPTNYGYTF; DNA: TGCAGCGTCACAAGCAGACAGGGGGCCGGACCAACTAACTATGGCTACACCTTC; D: TRBD1; size: few; V: TRBV29-1; length: 18; J: TRBJ1-2
CDR3: CSAREWTGSNGELFF; DNA: TGCAGTGCTAGAGAGTGGACAGGGTCTAACGGGGAGCTGTTTTTT; D: TRBD1; size: few; V: TRBV20-1; length: 15; J: TRBJ2-2
CDR3: CATSRGGRRGPETQYF; DNA: TGTGCCACCAGCAGAGGGGGGAGAAGGGGCCCAGAGACCCAGTACTTC; D: .; size: few; V: TRBV15; length: 16; J: TRBJ2-5
CDR3: CASSPGIAYGYTF; DNA: TGTGCCAGCAGCCCGGGGATTGCCTATGGCTACACCTTC; D: .; size: few; V: TRBV7-9; length: 13; J: TRBJ1-2
CDR3: CASSWTVGYGYTF; DNA: TGTGCCAGCAGTTGGACAGTCGGCTATGGCTACACCTTC; D: .; size: .; V: TRBV12-3/TRBV12-4; length: 13; J: TRBJ1-2
CDR3: CASTLAGEAIQYF; DNA: TGTGCCAGCACCCTAGCGGGGGAGGCCATTCAGTACTTC; D: TRBD2; size: few; V: TRBV7-8; length: 13; J: TRBJ2-4
CDR3: CATSPRDSKRIMNTEAFF; DNA: TGTGCCACCAGCCCCCGGGACAGCAAAAGAATTATGAACACTGAAGCTTTCTTT; D: TRBD1; size: few; V: TRBV15; length: 18; J: TRBJ1-1
CDR3: CASSPGVGLYNEQFF; DNA: TGTGCCAGCAGCCCAGGAGTGGGACTGTACAATGAGCAGTTCTTC; D: .; size: many; V: TRBV7-6; length: 15; J: TRBJ2-1
CDR3: CASSVGGHANYGYTF; DNA: TGTGCCAGCAGCGTGGGGGGCCACGCTAACTATGGCTACACCTTC; D: .; size: few; V: TRBV9; length: 15; J: TRBJ1-2
CDR3: CASSGAGGRTDTQYF; DNA: TGCGCCAGCAGTGGCGCAGGGGGCCGCACAGATACGCAGTATTTT; D: TRBD1; size: .; V: TRBV10-1; length: 15; J: TRBJ2-3
CDR3: CASRNGAEQFF; DNA: TGCGCCAGCAGAAATGGGGCGGAGCAGTTCTTC; D: .; size: few; V: TRBV4-3; length: 11; J: TRBJ2-1
CDR3: CASSLAHGTPNSPLHF; DNA: TGTGCCAGCAGCTTGGCCCATGGAACCCCTAATTCACCCCTCCACTTT; D: .; size: many; V: TRBV7-3; length: 16; J: TRBJ1-6
CDR3: CASSQEPLNTEAFF; DNA: TGCGCCAGCAGCCAAGAGCCCCTGAACACTGAAGCTTTCTTT; D: .; size: few; V: TRBV4-1; length: 14; J: TRBJ1-1
CDR3: CASSFSPNEQFF; DNA: TGTGCCAGCAGCTTCAGCCCCAATGAGCAGTTCTTC; D: .; size: .; V: TRBV11-2; length: 12; J: TRBJ2-1